Listed here is a single TCR beta chain. Its specificity is not known. This table comes from immunoSEQ multiplex PCR, and its TCRdb copy is limited to in-frame clones, with some not included. The table has more than 90,000 clones, over 85% seen once. The V and J ends lost 7 bases and 0 bases, in that order; junction bases with no gene match: 7. The CDR3 totals 15 residues. The germline CDR1 and CDR2 sequences are MNHNY and SVGAGI (reference sequence). The data belong to a study of graft-versus-host responses after intestinal transplantation. This TCR was recovered from a human donor who was the organ donor for an intestinal transplant. The sequences come from unstimulated CD4+ T cells sorted from spleen or lymph node cells, collected before transplant. J is TRBJ2-7 and V is TRBV6-6; TRBD1 matches at 9 bases. DNA of the CDR3: TGTGCCAGCATCCAGACAGGGGGGTCCTCCTACGAGCAGTACTTC. This translates into CASIQTGGSSYEQYF.